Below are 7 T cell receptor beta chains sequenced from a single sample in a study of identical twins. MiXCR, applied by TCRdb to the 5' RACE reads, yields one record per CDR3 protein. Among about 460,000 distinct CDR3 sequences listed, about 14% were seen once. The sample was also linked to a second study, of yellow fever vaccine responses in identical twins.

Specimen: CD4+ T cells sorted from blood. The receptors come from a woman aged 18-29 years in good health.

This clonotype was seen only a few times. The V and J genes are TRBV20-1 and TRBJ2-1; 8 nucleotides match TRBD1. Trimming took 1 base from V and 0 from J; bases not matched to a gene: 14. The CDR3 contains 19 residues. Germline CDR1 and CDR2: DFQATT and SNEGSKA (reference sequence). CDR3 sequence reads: CSARARGTGLSSSYNEQFF. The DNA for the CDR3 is TGCAGTGCTAGAGCTAGAGGGACAGGTTTATCGAGCTCCTACAATGAGCAGTTCTTC.

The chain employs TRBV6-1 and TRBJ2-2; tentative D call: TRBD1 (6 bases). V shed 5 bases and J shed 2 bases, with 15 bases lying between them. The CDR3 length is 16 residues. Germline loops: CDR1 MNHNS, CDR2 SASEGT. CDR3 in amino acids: CASSLTGFRNTGELFF. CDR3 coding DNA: TGTGCCAGCAGTCTCACAGGGTTTCGAAACACCGGGGAGCTGTTTTTT.

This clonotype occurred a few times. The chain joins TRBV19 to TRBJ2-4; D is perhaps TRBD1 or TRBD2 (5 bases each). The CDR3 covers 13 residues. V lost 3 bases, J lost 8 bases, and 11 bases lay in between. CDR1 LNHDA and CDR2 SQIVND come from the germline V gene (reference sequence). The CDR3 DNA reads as TGTGCCAGTAGTATGGGGGAGTGGGACATTCAGTACTTC. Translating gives CASSMGEWDIQYF.

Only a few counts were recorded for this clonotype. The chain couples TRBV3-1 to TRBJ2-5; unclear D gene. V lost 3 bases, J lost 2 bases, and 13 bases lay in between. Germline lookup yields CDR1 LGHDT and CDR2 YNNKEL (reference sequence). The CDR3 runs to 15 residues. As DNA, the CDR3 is TGTGCCAGCAGCCAGGCTCGAGGTGGACAAGAGACCCAGTACTTC. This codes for CASSQARGGQETQYF.

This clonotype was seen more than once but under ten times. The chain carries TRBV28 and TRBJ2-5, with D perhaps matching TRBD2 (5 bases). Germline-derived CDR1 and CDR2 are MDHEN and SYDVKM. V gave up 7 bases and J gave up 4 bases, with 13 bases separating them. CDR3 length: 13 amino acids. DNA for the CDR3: TGTGCCAGCACGAAGGGCGGGCGAGAGACCCAGTACTTC. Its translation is CASTKGGRETQYF.

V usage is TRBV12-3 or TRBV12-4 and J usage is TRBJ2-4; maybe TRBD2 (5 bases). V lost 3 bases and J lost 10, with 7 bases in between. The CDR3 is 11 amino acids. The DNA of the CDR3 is TGTGCCAGCAGTTTTCGGGGTATTCAGTACTTC. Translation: CASSFRGIQYF.

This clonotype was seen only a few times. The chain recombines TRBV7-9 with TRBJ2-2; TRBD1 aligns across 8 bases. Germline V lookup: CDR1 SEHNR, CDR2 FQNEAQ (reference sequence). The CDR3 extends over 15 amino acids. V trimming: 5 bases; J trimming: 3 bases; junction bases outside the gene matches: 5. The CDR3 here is CASSTGQDYTGELFF. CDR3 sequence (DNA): TGTGCCAGCAGCACGGGACAGGACTACACCGGGGAGCTGTTTTTT.